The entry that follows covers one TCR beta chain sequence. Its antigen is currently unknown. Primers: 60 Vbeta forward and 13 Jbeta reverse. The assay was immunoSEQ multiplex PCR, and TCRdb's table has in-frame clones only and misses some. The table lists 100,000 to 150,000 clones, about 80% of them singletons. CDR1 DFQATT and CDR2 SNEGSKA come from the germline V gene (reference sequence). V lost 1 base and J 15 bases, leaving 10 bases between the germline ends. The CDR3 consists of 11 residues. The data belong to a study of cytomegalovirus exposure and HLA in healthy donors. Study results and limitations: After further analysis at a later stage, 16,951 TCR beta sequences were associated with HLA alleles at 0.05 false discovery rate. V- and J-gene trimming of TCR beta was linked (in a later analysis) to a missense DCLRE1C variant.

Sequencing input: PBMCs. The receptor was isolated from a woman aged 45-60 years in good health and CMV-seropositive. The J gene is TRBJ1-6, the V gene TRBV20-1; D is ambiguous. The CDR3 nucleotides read TGCAGTGCTAGAGCCGGGAATGGCCTCCACTTT. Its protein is CSARAGNGLHF.